The clone carrying this T cell receptor (beta chain) was seen only a few times. The data were produced by immunoSEQ multiplex PCR, yet TCRdb's version contains in-frame clones alone and is incomplete. This table has roughly 120,000 clones, about 83% appearing once. Per germline, CDR1 MNHEY and CDR2 SVGEGT. V shed 4 bases and J shed 4 bases, with 16 bases lying between them. There are 15 residues in the CDR3. This sample is part of a study of blood T cell repertoires in COVID-19. The source of this sequence is a man between 65 and 85 years old with acute or convalescent COVID-19. Specimen: peripheral blood. The genes are TRBV6-2 or TRBV6-3 and TRBJ1-2; possibly TRBD1 for D (6 bases). The CDR3 bases are TGTGCCAGCAGTTCGGACAGCTTTGTTCCCTATGGCTACACCTTC. Its translation: CASSSDSFVPYGYTF.